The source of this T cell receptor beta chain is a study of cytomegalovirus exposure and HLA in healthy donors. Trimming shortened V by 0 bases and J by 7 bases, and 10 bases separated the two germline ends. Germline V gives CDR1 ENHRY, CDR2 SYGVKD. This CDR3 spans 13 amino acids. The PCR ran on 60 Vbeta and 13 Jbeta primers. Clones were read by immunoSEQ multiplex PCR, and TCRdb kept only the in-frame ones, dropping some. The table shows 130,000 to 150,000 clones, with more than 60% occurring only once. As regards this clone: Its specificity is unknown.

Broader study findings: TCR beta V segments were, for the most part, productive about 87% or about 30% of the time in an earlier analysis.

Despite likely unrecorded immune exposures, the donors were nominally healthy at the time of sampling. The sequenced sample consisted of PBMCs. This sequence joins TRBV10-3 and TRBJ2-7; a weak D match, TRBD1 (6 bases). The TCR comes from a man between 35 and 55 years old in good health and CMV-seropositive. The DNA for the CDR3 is TGTGCCATCAGTGAGTCAGACAGGTATGAGCAGTACTTC. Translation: CAISESDRYEQYF.